These 20 T cell receptor beta chains were all obtained from the same sample, sequenced in a study of T cells in Graves' hyperthyroidism and ophthalmopathy. RNA transcripts gave rise to amplified TCR beta CDR3 regions. RT-PCR in the first round (using the HTBI primer set) targeted the TCR CDR3. TCRdb analysed the multiplex PCR reads with MiXCR anew, one entry per CDR3 protein. The sample shows 250,000 to 300,000 distinct CDR3 sequences, 13% of them seen only once. Sequencing was performed on blood. All receptors derive from a woman in her thirties with Graves' hyperthyroidism that later progressed to Graves' ophthalmopathy.

This chain links TRBV4-1 with TRBJ2-7; tentative D call: TRBD2 (5 bases). This CDR3 contains 14 residues. In germline, CDR1 is MGHRA, CDR2 YSYEKL. V dropped 4 bases and J dropped 0 bases, with 10 bases sitting between them. CDR3 nucleotide sequence: TGCGCCAGCAGCCGGGAGCGAACCTCCTACGAGCAGTACTTC. Its translation is CASSRERTSYEQYF.

This clonotype turned up a few times. The chain links TRBV24-1 to TRBJ2-5, with 9 bases identical to TRBD2. CDR3 length equals 16 residues. Germline CDR1 is KGHDR and CDR2 is SFDVKD. The junction had 9 bases not matched to a gene; V was cut back by 7 bases and J by 1 base. Written as DNA, the CDR3 is TGTGCCACCAGGGACGGGGCGGGAGGGCCCCAAGAGACCCAGTACTTC. Amino acid sequence: CATRDGAGGPQETQYF.

This clonotype has a count of ten or more. This chain connects TRBV7-3 to TRBJ2-3; TRBD2 is a possible D gene (6 bases). This CDR3 comprises 15 residues. V gave up 1 base and J gave up 6 bases, with 14 bases separating them. The V gene's germline CDR1 is SGHTA and CDR2 FQGTGA. CDR3 protein: CASSLMWAGGDTQYF. CDR3 nucleotides: TGTGCCAGCAGCTTAATGTGGGCCGGAGGGGATACGCAGTATTTT. Full variable domain (missing parts from reference TRBV7-3 and TRBJ2-3): GAGVSQTPSNKVTEKGKYVELRCDPISGHTALYWYRQSLGQGPEFLIYFQGTGAADDSGLPNDRFFAVRPEGSVSTLKIQRTERGDSAVYLCASSLMWAGGDTQYFGPGTRLTVL.

There are a few counts of this clonotype. CDR3 in amino acids: CSAYSTGGDYGYTF. The CDR3 DNA is TGCAGTGCTTATTCAACAGGGGGCGACTATGGCTACACCTTC. This chain connects TRBV20-1 to TRBJ1-2, with TRBD1 matching 9 bases. The CDR3 sequence is 14 residues long. From germline, CDR1 is DFQATT and CDR2 SNEGSKA (reference sequence). V lost 5 bases and J lost 3; bases outside the gene matches: 7.

This chain joins TRBV19 and TRBJ1-1, with D maybe TRBD1 (5 bases). In germline, CDR1 is LNHDA, CDR2 SQIVND (reference sequence). Trimming removed 3 bases at V and 4 bases at J, with 9 bases between. This CDR3 has 13 residues. The CDR3 is CASSMQGRTEAFF. CDR3 sequence (DNA): TGTGCCAGTAGTATGCAGGGCCGCACTGAAGCTTTCTTT.

Remarks on this clonotype: A much larger clone sits a single nucleotide away, making a read error possible. The rearrangement joins TRBV24-1 to TRBJ2-1; no definite D call. CDR1 KGHDR and CDR2 SFDVKD come from the germline V gene. The CDR3 consists of 13 residues. The ends were cut back, 2 bases at V and 6 bases at J, with 7 bases in the middle. Here the CDR3 reads CATSDSHGNEQFF. The DNA of the CDR3 is TGTGCCACCAGTGATTCTCACGGCAATGAGCAGTTCTTC.

This clonotype was recorded a few times. J is TRBJ1-1 and V is TRBV9; 8 bases are shared with TRBD1. The germline gives CDR1 SGDLS, CDR2 YYNGEE. With V trimmed by 0 bases and J by 4 bases, 5 bases remained unmatched. This CDR3 has 15 residues. CDR3 sequence reads: CASSVGTGGSTEAFF. CDR3 in DNA: TGTGCCAGCAGCGTAGGAACAGGGGGAAGCACTGAAGCTTTCTTT.

The V and J genes are TRBV20-1 and TRBJ2-7; 9 bases agree with TRBD1. The length of the CDR3 is 17 residues. Germline CDR1 is DFQATT and CDR2 is SNEGSKA (reference sequence). Germline trimming cut 1 base from V and 2 bases from J; bases unmatched to any gene: 12. CDR3 region: CSARGLAGQGGTYEQYF. CDR3 sequence (DNA): TGCAGTGCTAGAGGTCTTGCGGGACAGGGAGGGACCTACGAGCAGTACTTC.

At least ten counts were recorded for this clonotype. The genes are TRBV2 and TRBJ2-7, with 10 bases lining up with TRBD2. V lost 0 bases to trimming and J lost 3 bases; unmatched junction nucleotides: 8. The CDR3 sequence is 17 residues long. CDR1 and CDR2 (germline): SNHLY, FYNNEI. The CDR3 here is CASSEAAFRTSGYEQYF. The CDR3, as DNA: TGTGCCAGCAGTGAAGCGGCCTTTAGGACTAGCGGCTACGAGCAGTACTTC.

This clonotype was observed many times. The chain recombines TRBV2 with TRBJ2-7; D unclear. The CDR3 spans 17 residues. Germline lookup yields CDR1 SNHLY and CDR2 FYNNEI. Trimming took 4 bases from V and 1 from J, leaving 20 bases between them. The CDR3 region is CASSVPFRGPISYEQYF. The CDR3 DNA sequence: TGTGCCAGCAGTGTCCCATTTCGCGGCCCAATTTCCTACGAGCAGTACTTC.

This clonotype was picked up many times. The genes are TRBV28 and TRBJ2-1; 7 bases agree with TRBD2. The germline V gene encodes CDR1 MDHEN and CDR2 SYDVKM. CDR3 length: 15 amino acids. V lost 5 bases and J lost 4; bases outside the gene matches: 8. CDR3 in DNA: TGTGCCAGCAGTCTAATGGGAGGGCCTTACAATGAGCAGTTCTTC. Amino acids: CASSLMGGPYNEQFF.

In its sample, this clonotype was seen many times. The chain links TRBV28 to TRBJ2-2; D might be TRBD1 or TRBD2, each matching 5 bases. The CDR3 totals 21 residues. Trimming took 5 bases from V and 1 from J, leaving 29 bases between them. CDR1 is MDHEN and CDR2 is SYDVKM in the germline V gene. CDR3 bases: TGTGCCAGCAGTCTCCCCCCTGGGACCCTAATCGGGGTAAAGAACACCGGGGAGCTGTTTTTT. Its protein product is CASSLPPGTLIGVKNTGELFF.

This clonotype has at least ten counts. The CDR3 reads CASSPSDSSPLHF. CDR3 DNA sequence: TGTGCCAGCTCACCAAGCGACAGTTCACCCCTCCACTTT. The genes are TRBV18 and TRBJ1-6; TRBD1 might be the D (5 bases). The CDR3 covers 13 residues. CDR1 KGHSH and CDR2 LQKENI come from the germline V gene. The V end was cut by 2 bases, the J end by 9 bases, with 8 bases between. Full variable domain (remainder filled in from reference TRBV18 and TRBJ1-6): NAGVMQNPRHLVRRRGQEARLRCSPMKGHSHVYWYRQLPEEGLKFMVYLQKENIIDESGMPKERFSAEFPKEGPSILRIQQVVRGDSAAYFCASSPSDSSPLHFGNGTRLTVT.

This clonotype was counted a few times. J is TRBJ2-5 and V is TRBV9; D is perhaps TRBD2 (7 bases). Germline V lookup: CDR1 SGDLS, CDR2 YYNGEE. Trimming pared 2 bases from V and 4 bases from J, leaving 12 bases between. The CDR3 consists of 14 residues. In nucleotides, the CDR3 is TGTGCCAGCAGCGTCTGGGGGGGCTCAGAGACCCAGTACTTC. Its translation is CASSVWGGSETQYF.

The chain joins TRBV14 to TRBJ2-2; possible D gene TRBD1, 6 bases. The germline V gene encodes CDR1 SGHDN and CDR2 FVKESK. Trimming pared 4 bases from V and 5 bases from J, leaving 14 bases between. This CDR3 has 15 amino acids. CDR3 sequence: CASSPQGTLTGELFF. In nucleotides, the CDR3 is TGTGCCAGCAGCCCGCAGGGGACCTTAACCGGGGAGCTGTTTTTT.

The sample holds many counts of this clonotype. The gene calls are TRBV6-1 and TRBJ1-1; tentative D call: TRBD1 (5 bases). CDR3 length equals 14 residues. Germline assignment: CDR1 MNHNS and CDR2 SASEGT. Trimming removed 6 bases at V and 0 bases at J, with 11 bases between. The CDR3 spells CASRPDSLNTEAFF. As DNA, the CDR3 is TGTGCCAGCAGACCAGACAGCTTGAACACTGAAGCTTTCTTT.

This clonotype was detected many times. The chain recombines TRBV29-1 with TRBJ2-5, with D unclear. This CDR3 spans 11 amino acids. Germline V CDR1 and CDR2: SQVTM, ANQGSEA. V dropped 6 bases and J dropped 7 bases, with 12 bases sitting between them. CDR3 amino acids: CSVDILGTQYF. Written as DNA, the CDR3 is TGCAGCGTCGATATACTGGGGACCCAGTACTTC.

This clonotype was detected once. A much larger clone lies a single base off, so this may be a read error. The chain combines TRBV13 with TRBJ1-1; D gene uncertain. In germline, CDR1 is PRHDT, CDR2 FYEKMQ (reference sequence). This CDR3 is 11 amino acids long. The CDR3 is CTSSLKTEAFF. The CDR3 DNA reads TGTACCAGCAGCTTAAAAACTGAAGCTTTCTTT. Complete variable domain (other parts from reference TRBV13 and TRBJ1-1): AAGVIQSPRHLIKEKRETATLKCYPIPRHDTVYWYQQGPGQDPQFLISFYEKMQSDKGSIPDRFSAQQFSDYHSELNMSSLELGDSALYFCTSSLKTEAFFGQGTRLTVV.

The rearrangement uses TRBV5-4 and TRBJ2-1; 11 bases map to TRBD2. The CDR3 is made up of 15 amino acids. Germline CDR1 SGHNT, CDR2 YYREEE (reference sequence). The ends lost 3 bases at V and 7 bases at J; junction bases unmatched: 6. The CDR3 DNA reads TGTGCCAGCAGCTCTACTAGCGGGAGTTTAAATGAGCAGTTCTTC. Its translation: CASSSTSGSLNEQFF.

This clonotype was seen at least ten times. This chain links TRBV7-8 with TRBJ1-6, with D unresolved. Trimming took off 2 bases at V and 6 bases at J, with 11 bases between the two ends. From germline, CDR1 is SGHVS and CDR2 FQNEAQ. This CDR3 comprises 15 residues. As DNA, the CDR3 is TGTGCCAGCAGCTTATGGTACAGCCTTAATTCACCCCTCCACTTT. Residues: CASSLWYSLNSPLHF.